The next 5 T cell receptor beta chains were all read from a single sample in a study of blood T cell repertoires in COVID-19. Profiling relied on immunoSEQ multiplex PCR, and the TCRdb table lists in-frame clones only, not all of them. This table has 200,000 to 300,000 clones, around 80% appearing once. Sequencing input: peripheral blood. These receptors were taken from a woman older than 75 with acute or convalescent COVID-19.

The gene calls are TRBV5-6 and TRBJ1-5; 10 bases fit TRBD1. CDR1 and CDR2 (germline): SGHDT, YYEEEE. V lost 3 bases and J lost 6; bases outside the gene matches: 3. The length of the CDR3 is 14 residues. CDR3 nucleotides: TGTGCCAGCAGCTACCGGGACAGGGGTCAGCCCCAGCATTTT. Protein sequence: CASSYRDRGQPQHF.

CDR3 in DNA: TGTGCCAGCAGCGCAAACACAGCTAGCACAGATACGCAGTATTTT. This encodes CASSANTASTDTQYF. The V gene is TRBV7-2, the J gene TRBJ2-3; D gene uncertain. V dropped 5 bases and J dropped 0 bases, with 12 bases sitting between them. Germline V lookup: CDR1 SGHTA, CDR2 FQGNSA. The CDR3 covers 15 residues.

This rearrangement joins TRBV7-3 to TRBJ2-1; D may be TRBD2 (6 bases). Germline loops: CDR1 SGHTA, CDR2 FQGTGA. The CDR3 spans 14 residues. V lost 1 base and J 6 bases, leaving 10 bases between the germline ends. CDR3 nucleotides: TGTGCCAGCAGCTTAAACCCTAGCGTCAATGAGCAGTTCTTC. Amino acid sequence: CASSLNPSVNEQFF.

This sequence joins TRBV30 and TRBJ2-1; 9 bases agree with TRBD2. This CDR3 has 14 residues. Per germline, CDR1 GTSNPN and CDR2 SVGIG (reference sequence). J gave up 1 base and V 3 bases, and 1 base lay outside the gene matches. CDR3 region: CAWRLAGSYNEQFF. Here the CDR3 DNA reads TGTGCCTGGAGACTAGCGGGTTCCTACAATGAGCAGTTCTTC.

The chain carries TRBV14 and TRBJ1-1; D call uncertain. V lost 5 bases and J lost 1, with 8 bases in between. The CDR3 covers 13 residues. From germline, CDR1 is SGHDN and CDR2 FVKESK. This CDR3 reads CASSVGGNTEAFF. The CDR3 DNA reads as TGTGCCAGCAGCGTTGGAGGGAACACTGAAGCTTTCTTT.